A single T cell receptor beta chain is shown here with its context. What it binds is not known. This sample was taken from a study of T cell responses to AZD1222 COVID-19 vaccine. Study findings and constraints: CD4 TCRs associated with vaccination spanned spike, dominating at 160-218 and 743-854. Possibly, clonal diversity was underestimated; donors were largely white British and included more females.

The repertoire was sequenced with immunoSEQ multiplex PCR; TCRdb's copy has only in-frame clones and lacks some. The table has around 170,000 clones, more than 75% seen once. Trimming took off 4 bases at V and 4 bases at J, with 16 bases between the two ends. This CDR3 has 15 amino acids. Germline V lookup: CDR1 MNHEY, CDR2 SMNVEV (reference sequence). The chain employs TRBV27 and TRBJ2-5; TRBD2 might be the D (5 bases). This TCR came from an adult in good health. Here the sequenced sample was peripheral blood, taken on day 0 of AZD1222 vaccination. The CDR3 region is CASSSTKAGGETQYF. CDR3 in DNA: TGTGCCAGCAGTTCGACCAAGGCCGGAGGAGAGACCCAGTACTTC.